These 20 T cell receptor beta chains were all obtained from the same sample, sequenced in a study of blood T cells in healthy people across ages. The use of a sample-barcoded 5' primer and a J-beta primer mix characterized a second PCR of roughly 7 to 12 cycles. TCRdb reanalysed the 5' RACE reads using MiXCR and keeps one entry per CDR3 protein. The table lists 1.5 million to 2 million distinct CDR3 sequences, roughly 28% of them singletons, with roughly 8% in the top ten. Source material: blood. The receptors stem from a woman aged 25 to 39 in good health.

V usage is TRBV27 and J usage is TRBJ2-7, with TRBD1 matching 9 bases. V dropped 8 bases and J dropped 0; count of bases not matched to a gene: 8. CDR1 is MNHEY and CDR2 is SMNVEV in the germline V gene (reference sequence). The CDR3 covers 15 residues. DNA for the CDR3: TGTGCCAGCGGAAAGACAGGGGGAATCTCCTACGAGCAGTACTTC. Its translation is CASGKTGGISYEQYF.

About this clonotype itself: A junction boundary mismatches the germline segment, possibly from a read error. The chain is built from TRBV27 and TRBJ2-7, with 11 positions matching TRBD1. The CDR3 sequence is 15 residues long. Germline V CDR1 and CDR2: MNHEY, SMNVEV (reference sequence). Here the CDR3 DNA reads TGTGCCAGCAGTCAAGGACAGGGGGCTTTCTACGAGGAGTACTTC. Residues: CASSQGQGAFYEEYF.

The genes are TRBV11-2 and TRBJ2-4; TRBD1 matches 7 bases. This CDR3 comprises 12 residues. Germline V CDR1 and CDR2: SGHAT, FQNNGV. Unmatched junction bases numbered 5, after V lost 1 base and J lost 14 bases. The DNA of the CDR3 is TGTGCCAGCAGCTTAGTTTCCGACAGGGAGTACTTC. Translation: CASSLVSDREYF. The full variable domain, completed using reference TRBV11-2 and TRBJ2-4, is EAGVAQSPRYKIIEKRQSVAFWCNPISGHATLYWYQQILGQGPKLLIQFQNNGVVDDSQLPKDRFSAERLKGVDSTLKIQPAKLEDSAVYLCASSLVSDREYFGAGTRLSVL.

V is TRBV7-2 and J is TRBJ2-5; D is uncertain. Germline CDR1 is SGHTA and CDR2 is FQGNSA. Trimming removed 3 bases at V and 5 bases at J, with 10 bases between. There are 13 residues in the CDR3. CDR3 in amino acids: CASSFRVVETQYF. In DNA form, the CDR3 reads TGTGCCAGCAGCTTTCGGGTTGTGGAGACCCAGTACTTC.

The gene calls are TRBV18 and TRBJ2-5, with 8 nucleotides matching TRBD1. The J call may be incorrect, as the DNA end agrees better with TRBJ2-7. There are 14 residues in the CDR3. Germline loops: CDR1 KGHSH, CDR2 LQKENI. CDR3 protein: CASSPLDRGSEQYF. In DNA, the CDR3 is TGTGCCAGCTCACCCCTAGACAGGGGATCCGAGCAGTACTTC.

The CDR3 DNA is TGTGCCAGCAGCGCCGGACAGGGACGAAACTCACCCCTCCACTTT. This codes for CASSAGQGRNSPLHF. The V call is TRBV7-2, the J call TRBJ1-6; 8 bases line up with TRBD1. This CDR3 region has 15 residues. Losses at the gene ends were 5 bases for V and 10 bases for J; bases not matched to a gene: 10. Germline assignment: CDR1 SGHTA and CDR2 FQGNSA.

In its sample, this clonotype was seen many times. The gene calls are TRBV29-1 and TRBJ1-4, with a tentative D call TRBD1 (6 bases). The CDR3 contains 14 residues. Germline V gene lookup returns CDR1 SQVTM and CDR2 ANQGSEA. Trimming removed 6 bases at V and 0 bases at J, with 11 bases between. The DNA for the CDR3 is TGCAGCGTCAAGGACAGCCCAACTAATGAAAAACTGTTTTTT. Translation gives CSVKDSPTNEKLFF.

For this clonotype: A much larger clone lies one base from this, so it may be a read error. This rearrangement joins TRBV7-2 to TRBJ2-3; D ambiguous. Looked up from germline, CDR1 is SGHTA and CDR2 is FQGNSA. Trimming stripped 3 bases from V and 5 bases from J, with 6 bases between. This CDR3 has 12 residues. The CDR3 loop is CASSFQVDTQYF. The CDR3 nucleotides read TGTGCCAGCAGCTTCCAAGTAGATACGCAGTATTTT.

In its sample, this clonotype was seen a few times. The V call is TRBV6-5, the J call TRBJ1-6; tentatively, D is TRBD1 (6 bases). V lost 3 bases, J lost 3 bases, and 9 bases lay in between. The CDR3 is made up of 15 amino acids. From germline, CDR1 is MNHEY and CDR2 SVGAGI. CDR3 residues: CASSYAQGYNSPLHF. The CDR3 nucleotides read TGTGCCAGCAGTTATGCACAGGGCTATAATTCACCCCTCCACTTT.

This clonotype came up a few times. The V gene is TRBV6-5, the J gene TRBJ1-2; unclear D gene. Trimming shortened V by 0 bases and J by 4 bases, and 12 bases separated the two germline ends. The CDR3 has 15 amino acids. The germline V gene encodes CDR1 MNHEY and CDR2 SVGAGI. CDR3 nucleotide sequence: TGTGCCAGCAGTTACTCGAGGTCAACCCCCTATGGCTACACCTTC. Translating it yields CASSYSRSTPYGYTF.

This chain uses TRBV6-2 or TRBV6-3 with TRBJ2-4; D possibly matches TRBD1 or TRBD2 (5 bases each). The CDR3 is 17 amino acids. V lost 6 bases and J 0 bases, leaving 18 bases between the germline ends. Germline V gene data show CDR1 as MNHEY and CDR2 as SVGEGT. CDR3 amino acids: CASRGTGTTLAKNIQYF. CDR3 bases: TGTGCCAGCAGGGGCACCGGGACCACCCTAGCCAAAAACATTCAGTACTTC.

The chain carries TRBV28 and TRBJ1-2; TRBD1 is a possible D gene (5 bases). Trimming left V 6 bases short and J 5 bases short, with 16 bases between. Germline lookup yields CDR1 MDHEN and CDR2 SYDVKM. This CDR3 has 14 residues. The CDR3, as DNA: TGTGCCAGCAGACCCCAGGGACGGCGATATGGCTACACCTTC. Amino acid sequence: CASRPQGRRYGYTF.

With respect to this clonotype: The junction and the germline gene differ at one end; a read error may be behind it. The chain uses TRBV5-1 and TRBJ2-4; D is uncertain. The germline V gene has CDR1 SGHRS and CDR2 YFSETQ. CDR3 length equals 14 residues. CDR3 DNA sequence: TGCGCCAGCAACTTGGATGGGCCTCCCAGCATTCAGTACTTC. Encoded protein: CASNLDGPPSIQYF.

CDR3 protein: CASSKSPILNVRDQPQHF. The DNA for the CDR3 is TGTGCCAGCAGCAAGTCGCCCATATTAAATGTAAGGGATCAGCCCCAGCATTTT. The gene calls are TRBV21-1 and TRBJ1-5; TRBD1 is the table's D call and was not checked against the DNA. TRBV21-1 is recorded as a pseudogene. CDR3 length: 18 amino acids.

This clonotype appeared many times. The genes are TRBV24-1 and TRBJ1-5, with D possibly TRBD1 on 5 matching bases. In germline, CDR1 is KGHDR, CDR2 SFDVKD. The CDR3 has 16 residues. Trimming shortened V by 5 bases and J by 0 bases, and 13 bases separated the two germline ends. The CDR3 region has the DNA TGTGCCACCAGTGTGGGGCGAGGGGATAGCAATCAGCCCCAGCATTTT. Translating gives CATSVGRGDSNQPQHF.

This clonotype has at least ten counts. This chain connects TRBV27 to TRBJ2-5; 11 bases fit TRBD1. The length of the CDR3 is 15 residues. The J segment lost 3 bases and the V segment lost 4 bases, leaving 4 bases of the junction unmatched. Germline loops: CDR1 MNHEY, CDR2 SMNVEV (reference sequence). The CDR3 bases are TGTGCCAGCAGTTCCTGGGACAGGGGGGAAGAGACCCAGTACTTC. Its protein is CASSSWDRGEETQYF.

This clonotype was observed a single time. V is TRBV6-6 and J is TRBJ2-1, with TRBD2 identical over 12 bases. CDR1 is MNHNY, CDR2 SVGAGI, per germline (reference sequence). This CDR3 has 16 residues. V was pared by 8 bases and J by 7 bases, with 12 bases of the junction left unmatched. The CDR3 sequence is CASGPGTSGSDNEQFF. The CDR3, as DNA: TGTGCCAGCGGTCCGGGGACTAGCGGGTCTGATAATGAGCAGTTCTTC.

This clonotype came up a few times. V and J are TRBV20-1 and TRBJ2-1; TRBD2 matches 10 bases. The germline V gene has CDR1 DFQATT and CDR2 SNEGSKA (reference sequence). This CDR3 spans 15 amino acids. V dropped 6 bases and J dropped 2; count of bases not matched to a gene: 7. CDR3 protein: CSAALAGVAYNEQFF. Here the CDR3 DNA reads TGCAGTGCCGCCCTAGCGGGAGTGGCCTACAATGAGCAGTTCTTC.

This clonotype showed up just a few times. V is TRBV7-9 and J is TRBJ1-2; D is unresolved. Trimming left V 4 bases short and J 7 bases short, with 16 bases between. The CDR3 is made up of 14 amino acids. Germline CDR1 and CDR2: SEHNR and FQNEAQ (reference sequence). CDR3 residues: CASSYLAGPGGYTF. As DNA, the CDR3 is TGTGCCAGCAGCTACTTGGCGGGCCCCGGTGGCTACACCTTC.

This clonotype was seen repeatedly, ten times or more. V is TRBV7-6 and J is TRBJ2-6, with 10 bases fitting TRBD1. Germline lookup yields CDR1 SGHVS and CDR2 FNYEAQ. The CDR3 totals 20 residues. The V segment lost 0 bases and the J segment 0 bases; nucleotides outside the gene matches: 8. CDR3 protein: CASSLAHGDRGLSGANVLTF. The CDR3 DNA reads as TGTGCCAGCAGCTTAGCGCATGGGGACAGGGGTCTCTCTGGGGCCAACGTCCTGACTTTC.